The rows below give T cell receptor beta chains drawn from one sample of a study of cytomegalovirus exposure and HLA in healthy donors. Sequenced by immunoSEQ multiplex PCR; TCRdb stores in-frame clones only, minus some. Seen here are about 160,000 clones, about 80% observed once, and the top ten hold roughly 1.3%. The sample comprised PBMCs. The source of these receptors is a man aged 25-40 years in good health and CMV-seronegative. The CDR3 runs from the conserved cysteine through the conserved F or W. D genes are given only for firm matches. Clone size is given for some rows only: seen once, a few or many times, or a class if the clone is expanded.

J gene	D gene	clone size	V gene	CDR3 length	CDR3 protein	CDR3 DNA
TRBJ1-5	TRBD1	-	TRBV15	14	CATSRGQGYQPQHF	TGTGCCACCAGCAGGGGACAGGGCTATCAGCCCCAGCATTTT
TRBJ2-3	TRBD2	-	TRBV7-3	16	CASSSGLAGATDTQYF	TGTGCCAGCAGCTCCGGACTAGCGGGAGCCACAGATACGCAGTATTTT
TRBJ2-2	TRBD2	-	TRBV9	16	CASSVEAGGPAGELFF	TGTGCCAGCAGCGTAGAAGCGGGGGGGCCCGCCGGGGAGCTGTTTTTT
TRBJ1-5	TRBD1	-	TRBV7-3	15	CASSPGTGDNQPQHF	TGTGCCAGCAGCCCCGGGACAGGGGACAATCAGCCCCAGCATTTT
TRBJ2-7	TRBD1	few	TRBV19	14	CASSSQGLGYEQYF	TGTGCCAGTAGTTCACAGGGGTTAGGCTACGAGCAGTACTTC
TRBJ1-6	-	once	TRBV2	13	CASSPQNNSPLHF	TGTGCCAGCAGCCCACAGAATAATTCACCCCTCCACTTT
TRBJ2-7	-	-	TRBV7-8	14	CASSLESDFYEQYF	TGTGCCAGCAGCCTCGAAAGTGACTTTTACGAGCAGTACTTC
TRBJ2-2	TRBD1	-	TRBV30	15	CAWSVDRTYTGELFF	TGTGCCTGGAGTGTGGACAGGACCTACACCGGGGAGCTGTTTTTT
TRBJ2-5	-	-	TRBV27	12	CASSPRQETQYF	TGTGCCAGCAGTCCCAGACAAGAGACCCAGTACTTC
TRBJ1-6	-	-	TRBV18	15	CASSPMDSGNSPLHF	TGTGCCAGCTCACCCATGGACAGCGGTAATTCACCCCTCCACTTT
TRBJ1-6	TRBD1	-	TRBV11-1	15	CASSYTTGRNSPLHF	TGTGCCAGCAGCTATACGACAGGGAGGAATTCACCCCTCCACTTT
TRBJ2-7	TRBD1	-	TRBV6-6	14	CASSVDRANYEQYF	TGTGCCAGCAGTGTGGACAGGGCGAACTACGAGCAGTACTTC
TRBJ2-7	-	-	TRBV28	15	CASSLPFTGTYEQYF	TGTGCCAGCAGTTTACCGTTTACAGGAACCTACGAGCAGTACTTC
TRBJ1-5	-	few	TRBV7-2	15	CASSLATIGVQPQHF	TGTGCCAGCAGCTTAGCGACTATCGGGGTCCAGCCCCAGCATTTT
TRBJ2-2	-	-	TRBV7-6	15	CASSFGGANTGELFF	TGTGCCAGCAGCTTCGGTGGAGCGAACACCGGGGAGCTGTTTTTT
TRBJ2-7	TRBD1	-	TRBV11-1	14	CASSPDRAGYEQYF	TGTGCCAGCAGCCCGGACAGGGCGGGGTACGAGCAGTACTTC